The 26 T cell receptor beta chains below come from one sample, sequenced in a study of cytomegalovirus exposure and HLA in healthy donors. PCR primers comprised 60 Vbeta and 13 Jbeta primers. Produced via immunoSEQ multiplex PCR; TCRdb's table is partial and in-frame only. The sample lists around 180,000 clones, around 84% occurring once. The sample comprised PBMCs. These receptors were taken from a girl aged 2 to 9 in good health and CMV-seropositive.

The chain joins TRBV5-1 to TRBJ2-2; TRBD2 might be the D (6 bases). This CDR3 has 16 residues. V was cut by 2 bases and J by 5 bases, with 16 bases left in between. Germline-derived CDR1 and CDR2 are SGHRS and YFSETQ. In DNA, the CDR3 is TGCGCCAGCAGCTTAACCGGGACTCCGGGTACCGGGGAGCTGTTTTTT. Translating gives CASSLTGTPGTGELFF.

The chain couples TRBV5-1 to TRBJ2-1; the match to TRBD2 covers 10 bases. This CDR3 comprises 17 residues. Trimming took 1 base from V and 0 from J; bases not matched to a gene: 4. The germline CDR1 and CDR2 sequences are SGHRS and YFSETQ. The CDR3 nucleotides read TGCGCCAGCAGCTTGTTTCGGACTAGCGGCTCCTACAATGAGCAGTTCTTC. Residues: CASSLFRTSGSYNEQFF. The full variable domain, with the rest looked up from reference TRBV5-1 and TRBJ2-1, is KAGVTQTPRYLIKTRGQQVTLSCSPISGHRSVSWYQQTPGQGLQFLFEYFSETQRNKGNFPGRFSGRQFSNSRSEMNVSTLELGDSALYLCASSLFRTSGSYNEQFFGPGTRLTVL.

This clone was detected a few times. The chain employs TRBV10-3 and TRBJ1-4, with D maybe TRBD1 (5 bases). CDR3 length: 15 amino acids. The germline V and J ends were trimmed by 3 bases and 2 bases, with 10 bases remaining between them. Germline loops: CDR1 ENHRY, CDR2 SYGVKD. CDR3 coding DNA: TGTGCCATCAGTGAAGAGGGGAGGACTAATGAAAAACTGTTTTTT. Its protein product is CAISEEGRTNEKLFF.

The chain uses TRBV29-1 and TRBJ2-7; 11 nucleotides align to TRBD1. The CDR3 runs 14 residues. The trim removed 6 bases at V and 3 bases at J, leaving 7 bases unmatched. CDR1 is SQVTM and CDR2 is ANQGSEA in the germline V gene. The CDR3 is CSVGGQGAFYEQYF. CDR3 DNA sequence: TGCAGCGTCGGCGGACAGGGGGCTTTCTACGAGCAGTACTTC.

The rearrangement links TRBV5-1 to TRBJ2-1, with TRBD1 matching over 7 bases. CDR1 and CDR2 (germline): SGHRS, YFSETQ. This CDR3 region has 15 residues. V shed 2 bases, J shed 2 bases, and the junction held 4 bases outside the gene matches. The CDR3 loop is CASSFLQGTYNEQFF. The CDR3 DNA reads TGCGCCAGCAGCTTCCTACAGGGGACCTACAATGAGCAGTTCTTC.

The chain has TRBV5-4 and TRBJ2-1, with D perhaps matching TRBD2 (6 bases). Trimming pared 1 base from V and 1 base from J, leaving 9 bases between. Germline V CDR1 and CDR2: SGHNT, YYREEE (reference sequence). The CDR3 totals 15 residues. The CDR3 sequence: CASSLSAGSYNEQFF. DNA of the CDR3: TGTGCCAGCAGCTTGTCGGCGGGATCCTACAATGAGCAGTTCTTC.

V and J are TRBV5-1 and TRBJ1-1; possibly TRBD1 for D (5 bases). Germline values: CDR1 SGHRS, CDR2 YFSETQ. CDR3 length: 16 amino acids. Trimming removed 0 bases from V and 5 bases from J, with 17 bases in between. CDR3 bases: TGCGCCAGCAGCTTGGGGGGGGACGTTTTCTTTACTGAAGCTTTCTTT. Its translation: CASSLGGDVFFTEAFF. Complete variable domain (other parts from reference TRBV5-1 and TRBJ1-1): KAGVTQTPRYLIKTRGQQVTLSCSPISGHRSVSWYQQTPGQGLQFLFEYFSETQRNKGNFPGRFSGRQFSNSRSEMNVSTLELGDSALYLCASSLGGDVFFTEAFFGQGTRLTVV.

This clone was observed a handful of times. V and J are TRBV5-6 and TRBJ1-2; tentative D call: TRBD1 (6 bases). The CDR3 runs 14 residues. V lost 3 bases to trimming and J lost 4 bases, with 13 bases between them. Germline V CDR1 and CDR2: SGHDT, YYEEEE. CDR3 sequence: CASSSGQLGYGYTF. The CDR3, as DNA: TGTGCCAGCAGCTCTGGACAGTTAGGCTATGGCTACACCTTC.

This chain links TRBV10-3 with TRBJ2-5; 12 bases fit TRBD2. The trim removed 3 bases at V and 4 bases at J, leaving 9 bases unmatched. The germline V gene encodes CDR1 ENHRY and CDR2 SYGVKD. This CDR3 is 17 amino acids long. The CDR3 nucleotides are TGTGCCATCAGTGAAGGCCAGACTAGCGGGAGAGCAGAGACCCAGTACTTC. Amino acid sequence: CAISEGQTSGRAETQYF.

This clone was seen only once. The chain is built from TRBV6-5 and TRBJ2-7, with a tentative D call TRBD2 (5 bases). CDR1 MNHEY and CDR2 SVGAGI come from the germline V gene. Trimming shortened V by 5 bases and J by 1 base, and 12 bases separated the two germline ends. CDR3 length: 14 amino acids. CDR3 sequence (DNA): TGTGCCAGCAGTGAGGTCGGGATTTCCTACGAGCAGTACTTC. Protein: CASSEVGISYEQYF.

The chain has TRBV7-9 and TRBJ2-1; 7 nucleotides align to TRBD1. J lost 6 bases, V lost 3 bases, and 11 bases had no gene match. The germline V gene has CDR1 SEHNR and CDR2 FQNEAQ (reference sequence). This CDR3 has 16 amino acids. The CDR3 protein is CASSLRTGRGANEQFF. The DNA for the CDR3 is TGTGCCAGCAGCTTGAGGACAGGTCGTGGGGCCAATGAGCAGTTCTTC.

This clone was observed a handful of times. The V and J genes are TRBV5-6 and TRBJ1-1; 8 bases map to TRBD1. Unmatched junction bases numbered 10, after V lost 4 bases and J lost 5 bases. The CDR3 contains 15 residues. The V gene's germline CDR1 is SGHDT and CDR2 YYEEEE. Here the CDR3 reads CASSPLGTGFTEAFF. The CDR3 nucleotides are TGTGCCAGCAGCCCCCTAGGGACAGGATTTACTGAAGCTTTCTTT. The variable domain in full, with the rest retrieved from reference TRBV5-6 and TRBJ1-1, is DAGVTQSPTHLIKTRGQQVTLRCSPKSGHDTVSWYQQALGQGPQFIFQYYEEEERQRGNFPDRFSGHQFPNYSSELNVNALLLGDSALYLCASSPLGTGFTEAFFGQGTRLTVV.

The chain links TRBV27 to TRBJ1-1; TRBD1 agrees at 8 bases. CDR1 and CDR2 (germline): MNHEY, SMNVEV (reference sequence). CDR3 length: 14 amino acids. V trimming: 7 bases; J trimming: 1 base; junction bases outside the gene matches: 5. The CDR3 reads CASIPGQGNTEAFF. The CDR3 DNA reads TGTGCCAGCATCCCCGGACAGGGGAACACTGAAGCTTTCTTT.

The chain's CDR3 is CAWSVGGGDEQFF. CDR3 coding DNA: TGTGCCTGGAGTGTAGGGGGTGGGGATGAGCAGTTCTTC. V usage is TRBV30 and J usage is TRBJ2-1, with D maybe TRBD1 (6 bases). CDR3 length: 13 amino acids. CDR1 and CDR2 from the germline V gene are GTSNPN and SVGIG (reference sequence). V dropped 0 bases and J dropped 8 bases, with 11 bases sitting between them.

This chain connects TRBV9 to TRBJ2-1; 9 bases match TRBD2. Germline V CDR1 and CDR2: SGDLS, YYNGEE. V lost 1 base and J lost 5; bases outside the gene matches: 4. This CDR3 has 15 amino acids. CDR3 region: CASSVTSGYNNEQFF. In nucleotides, the CDR3 is TGTGCCAGCAGCGTAACTAGCGGGTATAACAATGAGCAGTTCTTC.

The chain recombines TRBV7-3 with TRBJ1-1, with D uncertain. V shed 3 bases and J shed 7 bases, with 12 bases lying between them. CDR3 length: 13 amino acids. The germline gives CDR1 SGHTA, CDR2 FQGTGA. CDR3 protein: CASSFSQAYEAFF. CDR3 nucleotides: TGTGCCAGCAGCTTTAGTCAGGCGTATGAAGCTTTCTTT.

CDR3 sequence reads: CASSELAGPNEQFF. The CDR3 bases are TGTGCCAGCTCCGAACTAGCGGGCCCCAATGAGCAGTTCTTC. The V gene is TRBV18, the J gene TRBJ2-1; 9 bases fit TRBD2. The CDR3 runs to 14 residues. CDR1 is KGHSH and CDR2 is LQKENI in the germline V gene. The J segment lost 6 bases and the V segment lost 6 bases, leaving 6 bases of the junction unmatched.

The rearrangement uses TRBV5-1 and TRBJ2-3; TRBD1 aligns across 10 bases. V lost 4 bases, J lost 3 bases, and 5 bases stayed unmatched. From germline, CDR1 is SGHRS and CDR2 YFSETQ. There are 15 residues in the CDR3. This CDR3 reads CASSPEGQGTDTQYF. Here the CDR3 DNA reads TGCGCCAGCAGCCCCGAGGGACAGGGGACAGATACGCAGTATTTT.

The CDR3, as DNA: TGTGCCAGCCGCACCCTTGGACTAGTAACCTACAATGAGCAGTTCTTC. Its protein product is CASRTLGLVTYNEQFF. The V and J genes are TRBV28 and TRBJ2-1, with 7 bases that match TRBD2. The CDR3 runs to 16 residues. V shed 8 bases and J 2 bases; nucleotides not matched to a gene: 12. Looked up from germline, CDR1 is MDHEN and CDR2 is SYDVKM.

The chain couples TRBV25-1 to TRBJ1-2; D is undetermined. CDR3 length equals 12 residues. V lost 6 bases, J lost 8 bases, and 13 bases lay in between. Germline V gene sequence: CDR1 MGHDK, CDR2 SYGVNS. The CDR3 nucleotides are TGTGCCAGCAGCCAGCAGGCAGGCGGCTACACCTTC. It yields the protein CASSQQAGGYTF.

This clone was counted only a few times. The chain links TRBV6-6 to TRBJ2-1; TRBD2 matches 9 bases. Germline loops: CDR1 MNHNY, CDR2 SVGAGI (reference sequence). J lost 7 bases, V lost 2 bases, and 3 bases had no gene match. The CDR3 covers 14 residues. The CDR3 region is CASSYDLAGNEQFF. The CDR3 DNA reads as TGTGCCAGCAGTTACGATCTAGCGGGGAATGAGCAGTTCTTC.

The chain has TRBV18 and TRBJ2-7, with D uncertain. The germline V and J ends were trimmed by 3 bases and 3 bases, with 6 bases remaining between them. This CDR3 region has 12 residues. Per germline, CDR1 KGHSH and CDR2 LQKENI. The CDR3 spells CASSPKSYEQYF. DNA of the CDR3: TGTGCCAGCTCACCGAAGAGCTACGAGCAGTACTTC.

This clone has just one count. The CDR3 coding sequence is TGTGCCAGCAGTTTCACAGGGCGCGCGGGAGAGGCCGAGCAGTACTTC. Encoded protein: CASSFTGRAGEAEQYF. The V call is TRBV28, the J call TRBJ2-7; D might be TRBD2 (7 bases). Germline CDR1 reads MDHEN; CDR2 reads SYDVKM. This CDR3 contains 16 residues. Trimming left V 3 bases short and J 6 bases short, with 21 bases between.

This clone was counted a few times. This chain uses TRBV4-1 with TRBJ1-2, with no clear D. The CDR3 has 14 amino acids. Trimming shortened V by 1 base and J by 0 bases, and 6 bases separated the two germline ends. The germline V gene encodes CDR1 MGHRA and CDR2 YSYEKL. The CDR3, as DNA: TGCGCCAGCAGCCAAGCTTCAGCTAACTATGGCTACACCTTC. Translation gives CASSQASANYGYTF.

The rearrangement uses TRBV14 and TRBJ2-7; TRBD2 agrees at 15 bases. The germline V gene encodes CDR1 SGHDN and CDR2 FVKESK. There are 14 residues in the CDR3. J was trimmed by 8 bases and V by 4 bases; bases with no gene match: 3. CDR3 sequence: CASSPGLAGGQQYF. The CDR3, as DNA: TGTGCCAGCAGCCCGGGACTAGCGGGGGGCCAGCAGTACTTC.

In DNA form, the CDR3 reads TGTGCCAGCAGTGAATTAGGCAGGTTATATAGCAATCAGCCCCAGCATTTT. Translated: CASSELGRLYSNQPQHF. The chain joins TRBV25-1 to TRBJ1-5; D unresolved. The CDR3 contains 17 residues. Trimming removed 1 base from V and 0 bases from J, with 13 bases in between. Germline V gene lookup returns CDR1 MGHDK and CDR2 SYGVNS.